The 21 T cell receptor beta chains below were found in one sample sequenced in a study of T cells after yellow fever vaccination (dated by TCRdb to between 2018 and 2021). This specimen's treatment or condition label, interpreted: live attenuated yellow fever vaccine strain. The library was built by means of 5' RACE. The sequencer was an Illumina HiSeq 2500. TCRdb passed the public sequencing reads through fastp at Q25 and MiXCR, retaining productive beta sequences. Duplicate CDR3 protein sequences are folded into a single record with the most common DNA and genes. For this sample there are about 160,000 distinct CDR3 sequences; more than 5.5% appear just once. Around 2.3% of the sample is in the top ten clones. This specimen was CD4+ T cells sorted from PBMCs, taken 5 days after the first yellow fever vaccination. These receptor sequences come from a man younger than 35 who received the YFV17D yellow fever vaccine.

This clonotype was recorded at least ten times. V usage is TRBV21-1 and J usage is TRBJ2-5; the table's D gene call, TRBD1, was not cross checked with the DNA. TRBV21-1 is classified as a pseudogene. The CDR3 extends over 14 amino acids. The CDR3 spells CASSNDREKETQYF. The CDR3 DNA follows: TGTGCCAGCAGCAATGACAGGGAGAAGGAGACCCAGTACTTC.

In this sample, this clonotype turned up many times. The chain is built from TRBV6-5 and TRBJ1-6; D is uncertain. Germline V gives CDR1 MNHEY, CDR2 SVGAGI. The CDR3 length is 15 residues. The V gene lost 2 bases and the J gene lost 8 bases, with 13 bases spanning the gap. The CDR3: CASSYARVTYSPLHF. In DNA, the CDR3 is TGTGCCAGCAGTTACGCAAGGGTGACCTATTCACCCCTCCACTTT.

The sample holds many counts of this clonotype. The chain employs TRBV4-1 and TRBJ1-1, with unresolved D. This CDR3 is built from 14 residues. Germline-derived CDR1 and CDR2 are MGHRA and YSYEKL. V lost 1 base, J lost 1 base, and 7 bases lay in between. CDR3 sequence (DNA): TGCGCCAGCAGCCAAGGAATAGCGAACACTGAAGCTTTCTTT. It encodes CASSQGIANTEAFF.

This clonotype was found many times. The chain carries TRBV6-5 and TRBJ1-6; D not certain. CDR3 size: 11 residues. From germline, CDR1 is MNHEY and CDR2 SVGAGI. The V gene lost 6 bases and the J gene lost 6 bases, with 3 bases spanning the gap. CDR3 amino acids: CASRTNSPLHF. The DNA of the CDR3 is TGTGCCAGCAGAACTAATTCACCCCTCCACTTT.

This clonotype was counted only a few times. The chain combines TRBV20-1 with TRBJ2-5; 14 nucleotides line up with TRBD2. The germline gives CDR1 DFQATT, CDR2 SNEGSKA (reference sequence). This CDR3 has 15 amino acids. V shed 5 bases and J 2 bases; nucleotides not matched to a gene: 4. In DNA, the CDR3 is TGCAGTGCTCGGACTAGCGGGGGGTTTCAAGAGACCCAGTACTTC. This encodes CSARTSGGFQETQYF.

This clonotype was seen ten or more times. The J gene is TRBJ2-7, the V gene TRBV5-5, with D possibly matching TRBD2 (5 bases). V dropped 1 base and J dropped 4 bases, with 15 bases sitting between them. In germline, CDR1 is SGHKS, CDR2 YYEKEE (reference sequence). The CDR3 has 15 amino acids. Written as DNA, the CDR3 is TGTGCCAGCAGCTTGACGGGGTCTCCGAAATACGAGCAGTACGTC. Its protein is CASSLTGSPKYEQYV.

Ten or more counts support this clonotype. This sequence joins TRBV7-2 and TRBJ1-2, with 9 bases identical to TRBD1. Germline V lookup: CDR1 SGHTA, CDR2 FQGNSA. V was pared by 5 bases and J by 8 bases, with 6 bases of the junction left unmatched. This CDR3 spans 13 amino acids. CDR3 sequence: CASSRGQGQGYTF. The CDR3 DNA reads as TGTGCCAGCAGCCGGGGACAGGGTCAGGGCTACACCTTC.

This clonotype has ten or more counts. The rearrangement joins TRBV6-5 to TRBJ1-5, with D perhaps matching TRBD1 (5 bases). Germline V gene sequence: CDR1 MNHEY, CDR2 SVGAGI. The CDR3 is 16 residues long. V lost 2 bases, J lost 0 bases, and 11 bases lay in between. The CDR3 loop is CASSYGAADSNQPQHF. In DNA, the CDR3 is TGTGCCAGCAGTTACGGGGCGGCTGATAGCAATCAGCCCCAGCATTTT.

This clonotype was detected ten times or more. This sequence joins TRBV12-3 or TRBV12-4 and TRBJ2-3; 11 nucleotides match TRBD1. The CDR3 runs 13 residues. Unmatched junction bases numbered 5, after V lost 6 bases and J lost 9 bases. The CDR3 is CASRGQGAGTQYF. Here the CDR3 DNA reads TGTGCCAGCAGAGGACAGGGGGCCGGGACGCAGTATTTT.

This clonotype has only a few counts. This rearrangement joins TRBV20-1 to TRBJ1-3, with D perhaps TRBD1 (5 bases). Trimming took off 3 bases at V and 2 bases at J, with 8 bases between the two ends. From germline, CDR1 is DFQATT and CDR2 SNEGSKA (reference sequence). CDR3 length: 13 amino acids. CDR3 sequence (DNA): TGCAGTGCTAGGGGGGAAGCTGGAAACACCATATATTTT. Protein product: CSARGEAGNTIYF.

This clonotype was detected many times. The V call is TRBV20-1, the J call TRBJ2-1, with 12 nucleotides matching TRBD2. CDR3 size: 13 residues. Germline V gene data show CDR1 as DFQATT and CDR2 as SNEGSKA (reference sequence). Germline trimming cut 3 bases from V and 7 bases from J; bases unmatched to any gene: 1. The DNA for the CDR3 is TGCAGTGCTAGTGGACTAGCGGGGAATGAGCAGTTCTTC. Protein sequence: CSASGLAGNEQFF.

In this sample, this clonotype turned up many times. The V call is TRBV7-9, the J call TRBJ2-7; 7 bases map to TRBD2. Trimming removed 8 bases from V and 6 bases from J; junction bases left unmatched: 4. Germline V gene data show CDR1 as SEHNR and CDR2 as FQNEAQ (reference sequence). This CDR3 region has 11 residues. DNA for the CDR3: TGTGCCAGCTCCCCGGGGGGCGAGCAGTACTTC. Protein sequence: CASSPGGEQYF. The variable domain in full, completed from reference TRBV7-9 and TRBJ2-7, reads DTGVSQNPRHKITKRGQNVTFRCDPISEHNRLYWYRQTLGQGPEFLTYFQNEAQLEKSRLLSDRFSAERPKGSFSTLEIQRTEQGDSAMYLCASSPGGEQYFGPGTRLTVT.

This clonotype was counted many times. The rearrangement uses TRBV12-3 or TRBV12-4 and TRBJ1-2, with D hard to call. This CDR3 region has 12 residues. Trimming removed 2 bases from V and 8 bases from J, with 9 bases in between. This chain's CDR3 is CASSLPHLGYTF. The CDR3 DNA is TGTGCCAGCAGTTTACCCCACCTCGGCTACACCTTC.

The chain recombines TRBV5-1 with TRBJ2-2; D is possibly TRBD1 (5 bases). Between the trimmed V and J ends, which lost 1 base and 4 bases, there was a span of 11 bases. There are 15 residues in the CDR3. Germline V gives CDR1 SGHRS, CDR2 YFSETQ. The DNA for the CDR3 is TGCGCCAGCAGCTTGTACCAGGGCTTCACCGGGGAGCTGTTTTTT. Encoded protein: CASSLYQGFTGELFF.

The chain is built from TRBV7-9 and TRBJ2-7; D is undetermined. The CDR3 loop spans 10 amino acids. Trimming removed 3 bases from V and 7 bases from J, with 4 bases in between. The germline gives CDR1 SEHNR, CDR2 FQNEAQ (reference sequence). CDR3 DNA sequence: TGTGCCAGCAGCTTCGGAGAGCAGTACGTC. It is translated as CASSFGEQYV.

This clonotype was counted many times. This chain uses TRBV4-1 with TRBJ1-2, with 10 bases fitting TRBD1. Germline CDR1 and CDR2: MGHRA and YSYEKL. Trimming took 1 base from V and 6 from J; bases not matched to a gene: 5. This CDR3 comprises 15 residues. The CDR3 DNA reads as TGCGCCAGCAGCCAAGCACGACAGGGGGCAGATGGCTACACCTTC. This sequence encodes CASSQARQGADGYTF.

V usage is TRBV18 and J usage is TRBJ2-7; 9 bases line up with TRBD1. J was trimmed by 5 bases and V by 2 bases; bases with no gene match: 7. The CDR3 runs to 15 residues. The germline V gene encodes CDR1 KGHSH and CDR2 LQKENI. The CDR3 here is CASSPGQGFSHEQYF. The CDR3 nucleotides read TGTGCCAGCTCACCAGGACAGGGGTTTTCCCACGAGCAGTACTTC.

The sample holds a few counts of this clonotype. V and J are TRBV5-8 and TRBJ1-5; the D gene is possibly TRBD1 (6 bases). Trimming removed 0 bases at V and 7 bases at J, with 17 bases between. This CDR3 spans 16 amino acids. Germline loops: CDR1 SGHTS, CDR2 YDEGEE. The CDR3 protein is CASSLGGQGYGQPQHF. DNA of the CDR3: TGTGCCAGCAGCTTGGGTGGGCAGGGGTACGGGCAGCCCCAGCATTTT.

This clonotype occurred many times. This chain links TRBV4-1 with TRBJ1-5, with 8 bases lining up with TRBD1. Losses at the gene ends were 4 bases for V and 7 bases for J; bases not matched to a gene: 9. Germline CDR1 MGHRA, CDR2 YSYEKL. This CDR3 region has 15 residues. The CDR3, as DNA: TGCGCCAGCAGCCCCAACAGGGGGAGGGACCAGCCCCAGCATTTT. Its translation is CASSPNRGRDQPQHF.

This clonotype has just a few counts. The rearrangement uses TRBV20-1 and TRBJ2-1; 8 bases align to TRBD2. J gave up 5 bases and V 0 bases, and 3 bases lay outside the gene matches. CDR3 length: 14 amino acids. Germline assignment: CDR1 DFQATT and CDR2 SNEGSKA (reference sequence). The CDR3 region is CSAREPGLDNEQFF. The CDR3 DNA reads as TGCAGTGCTAGAGAACCGGGACTAGACAATGAGCAGTTCTTC.

In this sample, this clonotype turned up many times. This chain uses TRBV5-1 with TRBJ1-3; the D gene is possibly TRBD1 (5 bases). The germline V gene encodes CDR1 SGHRS and CDR2 YFSETQ. V lost 3 bases and J lost 0, with 13 bases in between. The CDR3 spans 16 residues. The CDR3 loop is CASSSYTGNSGNTIYF. Here the CDR3 DNA reads TGCGCCAGCAGCTCCTATACAGGAAACTCTGGAAACACCATATATTTT.